The rows below give T cell receptor beta chains drawn from one sample of a study of CD8 T cells in Susac syndrome. TCRdb analysed the immunoSEQ multiplex PCR reads with MiXCR anew, one entry per CDR3 protein. The data show a few hundred thousand distinct CDR3 sequences, with roughly 84% seen just once and about 0.11% held by the top ten. Sequenced input: CD8+ T cells from PBMCs. All receptors derive from a human donor with multiple sclerosis. CDR3s include the opening cysteine and the closing phenylalanine or tryptophan. A D gene is named only where the DNA matches it firmly. Clone size is not always given. Where it is, it says once, few, many or a class for expanded clones.

DNA	CDR3	D	V	J	size
TGTGCCAGCAGTGACGGACTAGCGGGAGGCTACAATGAGCAGTTCTTC	CASSDGLAGGYNEQFF	TRBD2	TRBV2	TRBJ2-1	NA
TGTGCCATCAGTGAGTCGATGGCTAGCTCCTACAATGAGCAGTTCTTC	CAISESMASSYNEQFF	NA	TRBV10-3	TRBJ2-1	NA
TGCGCCAGCAGCTTGACTAGCGCTTCGAATGAGCAGTTCTTC	CASSLTSASNEQFF	TRBD2	TRBV4-1	TRBJ2-1	NA
TGTGCCACCAGCAGAGGACCGAGGGACTGGGAAAGCAACAATGAGCAGTTCTTC	CATSRGPRDWESNNEQFF	NA	TRBV15	TRBJ2-1	NA
TGCGCCAGCAGCCCTACCCGGACGGGGGCGGCGGAGACCCAGTACTTC	CASSPTRTGAAETQYF	NA	TRBV5-1	TRBJ2-5	NA
TGTGCCAGCAGCTTGGATGGAGGCGCTCATACGCAGTATTTT	CASSLDGGAHTQYF	NA	TRBV5-6	TRBJ2-3	NA
TGTGCCAGCAGCGCCCAACAGGGCGTGGGGGGCTACACCTTC	CASSAQQGVGGYTF	NA	TRBV9	TRBJ1-2	NA
TGTGCCAGCAGCTCACTAGCGGGAGGTACGCAGTATTTT	CASSSLAGGTQYF	TRBD2	TRBV11-2	TRBJ2-3	NA
TGTGCTAGTGGTTGGGGACAGGGATATGGCTACACCTTC	CASGWGQGYGYTF	TRBD1	TRBV12-5	TRBJ1-2	NA
TGTGCCAGCAGTGAGACAGGGGGCAAAGATACGCAGTATTTT	CASSETGGKDTQYF	TRBD1	TRBV25-1	TRBJ2-3	NA
TGTGCCAGCAGCCCTGACTACGGTGGGAGGTTCACAGATACGCAGTATTTT	CASSPDYGGRFTDTQYF	NA	TRBV7-3	TRBJ2-3	NA
TGTGCCAGCAGCCAGGATTACCGGGCTCCGAACACTGAAGCTTTCTTT	CASSQDYRAPNTEAFF	NA	TRBV14	TRBJ1-1	NA
TGTGCCACCAGTGCGGGAGAGCCCTACAATGAGCAGTTCTTC	CATSAGEPYNEQFF	NA	TRBV24-1	TRBJ2-1	NA
TGTGCCAGCACTCCCCTTGTTGGAGCGGGGAACAATGAGCAGTTCTTC	CASTPLVGAGNNEQFF	TRBD2	TRBV6-1	TRBJ2-1	few
TGTGCCAGCGGAAGTAATAAAGAGACCCAGTACTTC	CASGSNKETQYF	NA	TRBV7-9	TRBJ2-5	NA
TGTGCCAGCAGCACCGGGACTAGCGGGAGGACAGATACGCAGTATTTT	CASSTGTSGRTDTQYF	TRBD2	TRBV7-6	TRBJ2-3	NA
TGTGCCAGCTCACTACGGGGACTGGGCCCACAAAACTACGAGCAGTACTTC	CASSLRGLGPQNYEQYF	NA	TRBV18	TRBJ2-7	NA
TGTGCCAGCAGTCCTTCTATAGCGGAGTACCAAGAGACCCAGTACTTC	CASSPSIAEYQETQYF	NA	TRBV27	TRBJ2-5	NA
TGTGCCAGCAGCCGGGCCCTGGGGAACACTGAAGCTTTCTTT	CASSRALGNTEAFF	NA	TRBV13	TRBJ1-1	NA
TGCGCCAGCGGACAGGGGACCCAAGAGACCCAGTACTTC	CASGQGTQETQYF	TRBD1	TRBV5-1	TRBJ2-5	NA
TGTGCCAGCAGCTCCCGCGATATTCGCCCCTACGAGCAGTACTTC	CASSSRDIRPYEQYF	NA	TRBV7-9	TRBJ2-7	NA
TGTGCCAGCCACCACCTAGTAGCGGGAGGGCCTAGTACGCAGTATTTT	CASHHLVAGGPSTQYF	TRBD2	TRBV6-1	TRBJ2-3	NA
TGTGCCAGCAGTGGGTGGGGAGTCCCCAGCACAGATACGCAGTATTTT	CASSGWGVPSTDTQYF	NA	TRBV6-6	TRBJ2-3	NA
TGTGCTAGTGACACCTCTAGCCCCGGGGAGCTGTTTTTT	CASDTSSPGELFF	NA	TRBV12-5	TRBJ2-2	NA
TGTGCCAGCAGCTCCTCCTCTAGCGGGAGCGGGGCCGGGGAGCTGTTTTTT	CASSSSSSGSGAGELFF	TRBD2	TRBV7-9	TRBJ2-2	NA
TGCAGCGTTCGGCAGGGCGGCACCGGGGAGCTGTTTTTT	CSVRQGGTGELFF	NA	TRBV29-1	TRBJ2-2	NA
TGTGCCAGCAGCGTTAGCCGCTCTGATAGAACCGGGGAGCTGTTTTTT	CASSVSRSDRTGELFF	NA	TRBV9	TRBJ2-2	NA
TGTGCCAGTAGTAAGGGTGTCCGTCACAATCAGCCCCAGCATTTT	CASSKGVRHNQPQHF	NA	TRBV19	TRBJ1-5	few
TGTGCCAGCAGTTTGCGTGACACAGGCTTAAGTCCTGAAGCTTTCTTT	CASSLRDTGLSPEAFF	NA	TRBV12-3/TRBV12-4	TRBJ1-1	NA
TGTGCCACCAGTGCCAGGTCCACCGGGGAGCTGTTTTTT	CATSARSTGELFF	NA	TRBV24-1	TRBJ2-2	NA
TGTGCCAGCAGTTCCCCCGGGACAGATTATGGCTACACCTTC	CASSSPGTDYGYTF	TRBD1	TRBV27	TRBJ1-2	NA
TGTGCCAGCAGTATTTACGAGCAGTACTTC	CASSIYEQYF	NA	TRBV28	TRBJ2-7	NA
TGTGCCAGCAGCGCCCAGGACAGGGCCTACAATGAGCAGTTCTTC	CASSAQDRAYNEQFF	TRBD1	TRBV9	TRBJ2-1	NA
TGCGCCAGCACCTATAAGGTAGGCTACGAGCGGTACTTC	CASTYKVGYERYF	NA	TRBV5-1	TRBJ2-7	NA
TGTGCCAGCAGTGGACAGGGAGGGCAAGAGACCCAGTACTTC	CASSGQGGQETQYF	NA	TRBV27	TRBJ2-5	NA
TGTGCCAGCAGTGAAGGCGGGATGGATTATGAGCAGTTCTTC	CASSEGGMDYEQFF	NA	TRBV12-3/TRBV12-4	TRBJ2-1	once
TGTGCCAGCAGTTTATTCCCGGGACGTAGTTCCCGGCAGCAGTACTTC	CASSLFPGRSSRQQYF	NA	TRBV27	TRBJ2-7	NA
TGTGCCAGCAGGCGGGGCCGCTACACCTTC	CASRRGRYTF	NA	TRBV9	TRBJ1-2	few
TGTGCCAGCAGTTTATTAGGGCGGACAGGCCCTCAGCCCCAGCATTTT	CASSLLGRTGPQPQHF	TRBD1	TRBV27	TRBJ1-5	NA
TGTGCCAGCATAGACAAAGTTACGGGACGCTACACCTTC	CASIDKVTGRYTF	NA	TRBV6-5	TRBJ1-2	NA
TGCAGTGCTAGAGATCCCATCAGGTCAGATACGCAGTATTTT	CSARDPIRSDTQYF	NA	TRBV20-1	TRBJ2-3	NA
TGTGCCAGTGTCCCGGAGACAGGGCTTTGGTCACCCCTCCACTTT	CASVPETGLWSPLHF	TRBD1	TRBV28	TRBJ1-6	NA
TGCGCCAGCAGTGCGGGCAGGGGGCGAACTGAAGCTTTCTTT	CASSAGRGRTEAFF	TRBD1	TRBV10-1	TRBJ1-1	NA
TGTGCCAGCAGACTCCGGGACGAAAACATTCAGTACTTC	CASRLRDENIQYF	NA	TRBV6-7	TRBJ2-4	NA
TGTGCCAGCATCTCGGACCGTTTCGGGGAGCTGTTTTTT	CASISDRFGELFF	NA	TRBV11-2	TRBJ2-2	NA
TGCAGCGCGGCCGGCGGGAGCACCAATGAGCAGTTCTTC	CSAAGGSTNEQFF	TRBD2	TRBV29-1	TRBJ2-1	NA
TGTGCCAGTACCCCTCCTAGCGGGATGAACACCGGGGAGCTGTTTTTT	CASTPPSGMNTGELFF	TRBD2	TRBV19	TRBJ2-2	NA
TGTGCCAGCAGACAAGCCCTCCGCCAAAGCGGGCAGTTCTTC	CASRQALRQSGQFF	NA	TRBV28	TRBJ2-1	NA